The 18 T cell receptor beta chains below all came from one sample that was sequenced in a study of vaccination effects on CD4 cells after COVID-19. The repertoire was sequenced with immunoSEQ multiplex PCR; TCRdb's copy has only in-frame clones and lacks some. The sample records roughly 23,000 clones, around 69% being singletons. ViraFEST assay sequencing came after antigen-specific CD4+ T cells were expanded with viral peptide pools. Following 10 days of culture, CD4+ T cells were isolated. PCR showed that the person got SARS-CoV-2 infection at some point between March and December 2020. These receptors' antigens are unknown. This material consisted of CD4+ T cells from PBMCs cultured with SARS-CoV-2 spike peptides, taken before COVID-19 vaccination. Receptors were obtained from a human donor who had a prior SARS-CoV-2 infection.

The rearrangement links TRBV3-1 (or the pseudogene TRBV3-2) to TRBJ2-5; D ambiguous. Germline CDR1 reads LGHDT; CDR2 reads YNNKEL (reference sequence). V lost 2 bases, J lost 1 base, and 11 bases lay in between. The CDR3 runs to 15 residues. This CDR3 reads CASSQYSRTQETQYF. The CDR3 bases are TGTGCCAGCAGCCAATATTCCAGAACCCAAGAGACCCAGTACTTC.

The rearrangement joins TRBV25-1 to TRBJ2-1; 10 bases match TRBD2. V lost 6 bases, J lost 1 base, and 9 bases stayed unmatched. Germline V gene lookup returns CDR1 MGHDK and CDR2 SYGVNS. This CDR3 is 17 amino acids long. The CDR3 spells CASSDARTSGSYNEQFF. The CDR3 region has the DNA TGTGCCAGCAGCGACGCAAGGACTAGCGGTTCCTACAATGAGCAGTTCTTC.

The rearrangement links TRBV5-1 to TRBJ1-3; a possible D gene is TRBD1 (5 bases). The CDR3 has 17 residues. Germline assignment: CDR1 SGHRS and CDR2 YFSETQ. Trimming cost V 0 bases and J 0 bases, with 13 bases left between them. The CDR3 DNA follows: TGCGCCAGCAGCTTGGTGGGGGACGCAACCTCTGGAAACACCATATATTTT. It encodes CASSLVGDATSGNTIYF.

The chain recombines TRBV18 with TRBJ2-5; possibly TRBD1 for D (6 bases). Germline CDR1 reads KGHSH; CDR2 reads LQKENI. This CDR3 contains 16 residues. V was clipped by 2 bases and J by 1 base, with 14 bases between them. CDR3 amino acids: CASSPGHGQSQETQYF. The CDR3 coding sequence is TGTGCCAGCTCACCAGGTCACGGACAGTCCCAAGAGACCCAGTACTTC.

The chain is built from TRBV7-2 and TRBJ1-1, with a tentative D call TRBD1 (5 bases). The ends were cut back, 11 bases at V and 5 bases at J, with 24 bases in the middle. Germline CDR1 SGHTA, CDR2 FQGNSA. CDR3 length equals 15 residues. CDR3 residues: CAGGAGGSSFTEAFF. The CDR3 DNA reads as TGTGCCGGCGGGGCGGGGGGGTCATCCTTTACTGAAGCTTTCTTT.

This chain uses TRBV14 with TRBJ2-1, with TRBD2 matching over 9 bases. Germline CDR1 and CDR2: SGHDN and FVKESK. The CDR3 consists of 17 residues. The V gene end was trimmed by 2 bases and the J gene end by 10 bases; junction bases not matched to a gene: 15. The CDR3 region is CASSQSGIRGGAGEQFF. The DNA for the CDR3 is TGTGCCAGCAGCCAAAGTGGGATTCGCGGGGGGGCAGGGGAGCAGTTCTTC.

The chain couples TRBV30 to TRBJ1-3; no firm D call. Germline CDR1 GTSNPN, CDR2 SVGIG (reference sequence). The V end lost 3 bases, the J end lost 2 bases, and 8 bases lay between the germline ends. The length of the CDR3 is 13 residues. The CDR3 reads CAWRGSPGNTIYF. CDR3 bases: TGTGCCTGGAGAGGCAGCCCTGGAAACACCATATATTTT.

This chain connects TRBV9 to TRBJ2-7; either TRBD1 or TRBD2 may supply D (5 bases each). Per germline, CDR1 SGDLS and CDR2 YYNGEE. CDR3 length: 15 amino acids. V was clipped by 0 bases and J by 2 bases, with 12 bases between them. The CDR3 bases are TGTGCCAGCAGCGTAGAGCCGGGACGGGCCTACGAGCAGTACTTC. This gives the protein CASSVEPGRAYEQYF.

The chain's CDR3 is CASSVGRASGSTDTQYF. The DNA of the CDR3 is TGTGCCAGCAGCGTAGGCCGGGCTAGCGGGAGCACAGATACGCAGTATTTT. V gene TRBV9 combines with J gene TRBJ2-3, with 8 bases lining up with TRBD2. Germline loops: CDR1 SGDLS, CDR2 YYNGEE. V shed 0 bases and J 0 bases; nucleotides not matched to a gene: 6. This CDR3 is 17 amino acids long.

The J gene is TRBJ2-6, the V gene TRBV18; D not certain. Trimming took 5 bases from V and 3 from J, leaving 2 bases between them. This CDR3 comprises 12 residues. Per the germline V gene, CDR1 is KGHSH and CDR2 is LQKENI. The CDR3 DNA reads as TGTGCCAGCTCAGGTGGGGCCAACGTCCTGACTTTC. It translates to CASSGGANVLTF.

The CDR3 loop reads CASSPRQIAYEQYF. Here the CDR3 DNA reads TGTGCCAGCTCACCACGTCAAATTGCCTACGAGCAGTACTTC. This chain connects TRBV18 to TRBJ2-7; no clear D. Per germline, CDR1 KGHSH and CDR2 LQKENI. Trimming took 1 base from V and 2 from J, leaving 9 bases between them. The CDR3 totals 14 residues.

This rearrangement joins TRBV7-6 to TRBJ2-2, with a possible D match to TRBD1 (6 bases). Germline values: CDR1 SGHVS, CDR2 FNYEAQ. This CDR3 spans 16 amino acids. Trimming took 5 bases from V and 1 from J, leaving 14 bases between them. CDR3 amino acids: CASSPQTGRNTGELFF. CDR3 nucleotides: TGTGCCAGCAGCCCCCAGACAGGACGGAACACCGGGGAGCTGTTTTTT. The full variable domain, in which reference TRBV7-6 and TRBJ2-2 provide the parts outside the CDR3, is GAGVSQSPRYKVTKRGQDVALRCDPISGHVSLYWYRQALGQGPEFLTYFNYEAQQDKSGLPNDRFSAERPEGSISTLTIQRTEQRDSAMYRCASSPQTGRNTGELFFGEGSRLTVL.

This chain joins TRBV5-1 and TRBJ2-5; TRBD2 matches 14 bases. CDR3 length equals 16 residues. Germline loops: CDR1 SGHRS, CDR2 YFSETQ. V lost 4 bases to trimming and J lost 1 base; unmatched junction nucleotides: 3. CDR3 loop: CASSPGTSGGQETQYF. The CDR3 DNA is TGCGCCAGCAGCCCGGGGACTAGCGGGGGCCAAGAGACCCAGTACTTC.

J is TRBJ2-2 and V is TRBV11-3; D is undetermined. Germline V lookup: CDR1 SGHNT, CDR2 YENEEA. V lost 3 bases and J 6 bases, leaving 8 bases between the germline ends. This CDR3 is built from 13 residues. The CDR3 here is CASSFVQSGELFF. The CDR3 DNA is TGTGCCAGCAGCTTCGTTCAGTCCGGGGAGCTGTTTTTT.

The chain combines TRBV29-1 with TRBJ2-5; perhaps D is TRBD1 or TRBD2 (6 bases each). Germline-derived CDR1 and CDR2 are SQVTM and ANQGSEA. V lost 7 bases and J lost 0, with 18 bases in between. The CDR3 extends over 15 amino acids. The CDR3, as DNA: TGCAGCGCCCGAGAGGGGGGAGTCTACCAAGAGACCCAGTACTTC. It encodes CSAREGGVYQETQYF.

This sequence joins TRBV7-9 and TRBJ1-5; D not certain. The CDR3 length is 16 residues. Trimming cost V 4 bases and J 3 bases, with 16 bases left between them. Per germline, CDR1 SEHNR and CDR2 FQNEAQ (reference sequence). This CDR3 is CASSSQSWAINQPQHF. DNA for the CDR3: TGTGCCAGCAGCTCCCAGTCCTGGGCGATCAATCAGCCCCAGCATTTT.

The rearrangement joins TRBV7-6 to TRBJ2-6; 9 nucleotides match TRBD1. J was trimmed by 4 bases and V by 3 bases; bases with no gene match: 7. The CDR3 runs 17 residues. From germline, CDR1 is SGHVS and CDR2 FNYEAQ. The CDR3 protein is CASSFGQGNSGANVLTF. CDR3 nucleotides: TGTGCCAGCAGCTTTGGACAGGGGAATTCCGGGGCCAACGTCCTGACTTTC.

A few counts support this clone. The chain has TRBV6-5 and TRBJ2-7, with D possibly TRBD2 on 6 matching bases. Trimming pared 6 bases from V and 0 bases from J, leaving 15 bases between. Looked up from germline, CDR1 is MNHEY and CDR2 is SVGAGI. CDR3 length equals 15 residues. CDR3 nucleotides: TGTGCCAGCAGATTACTAGCCCTCAGCTCCTACGAGCAGTACTTC. Translating gives CASRLLALSSYEQYF.